This T cell receptor beta chain derives from a study of cytomegalovirus exposure and HLA in healthy donors. At the level of the study: According to later analysis, the same platform produced the roughly 130 validation and about 630 first-cohort repertoires.

The CDR3 runs to 17 residues. V lost 6 bases to trimming and J lost 6 bases, with 24 bases between them. Germline CDR1 and CDR2: PRHDT and FYEKMQ (reference sequence). The protocol was immunoSEQ multiplex PCR, while the TCRdb copy is restricted to in-frame clones and leaves out a portion. The repertoire has 160,000 or so clones, approximately 87% of them found once; the top ten carry approximately 1.5%. V and J are TRBV13 and TRBJ2-4, with D possibly being TRBD1 (6 bases). The sample comprised PBMCs. The TCR comes from a woman in her 30s in good health and CMV-seronegative. CDR3 amino acids: CASRPIGQPEPSNIQYF. CDR3 DNA sequence: TGTGCCAGCAGACCGATTGGACAGCCCGAACCTTCAAACATTCAGTACTTC. The variable domain in full, with the rest retrieved from reference TRBV13 and TRBJ2-4, is AAGVIQSPRHLIKEKRETATLKCYPIPRHDTVYWYQQGPGQDPQFLISFYEKMQSDKGSIPDRFSAQQFSDYHSELNMSSLELGDSALYFCASRPIGQPEPSNIQYFGAGTRLSVL.